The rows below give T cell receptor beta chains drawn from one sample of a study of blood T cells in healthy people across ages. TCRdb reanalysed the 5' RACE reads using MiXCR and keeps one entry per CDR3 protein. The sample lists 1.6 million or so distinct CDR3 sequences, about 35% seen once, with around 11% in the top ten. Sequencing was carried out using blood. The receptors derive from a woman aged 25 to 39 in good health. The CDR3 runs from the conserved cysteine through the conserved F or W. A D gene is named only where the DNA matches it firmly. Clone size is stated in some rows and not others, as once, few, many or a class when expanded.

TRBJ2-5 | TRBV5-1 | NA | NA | CASSSGTRSETQYF | TGCGCCAGCTCCTCAGGGACACGTTCGGAGACCCAGTACTTC
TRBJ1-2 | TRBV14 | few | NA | CASSQDLGGTYYGYTF | TGTGCCAGCAGCCAAGATCTTGGAGGTACATACTATGGCTACACCTTC
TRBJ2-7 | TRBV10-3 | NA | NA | CAISESNGSKNEQYF | TGTGCCATCAGTGAGTCGAACGGGAGTAAGAACGAGCAGTACTTC
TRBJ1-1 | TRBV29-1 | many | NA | CSVPVNTEAFF | TGCAGCGTCCCAGTTAACACTGAAGCTTTCTTT
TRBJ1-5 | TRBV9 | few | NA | CASSSGPRGQPQHF | TGTGCCAGCAGCTCTGGGCCCAGGGGTCAGCCCCAGCATTTT
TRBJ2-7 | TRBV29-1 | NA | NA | CSVEIPDTYEQYF | TGCAGCGTTGAGATTCCTGACACCTACGAGCAGTACTTC
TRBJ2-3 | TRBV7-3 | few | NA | CASSPQGGRRTDTQYF | TGTGCCAGCAGCCCACAGGGTGGAAGAAGGACAGATACGCAGTATTTT
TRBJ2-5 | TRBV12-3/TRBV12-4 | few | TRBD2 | CAGSLLAGGQETQYF | TGTGCCGGCAGTTTATTAGCGGGGGGGCAAGAGACCCAGTACTTC
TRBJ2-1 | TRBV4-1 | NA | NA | CASSQVYSESLDYEQFF | TGCGCCAGCAGCCAAGTTTATTCGGAGTCCCTTGATTACGAGCAGTTCTTC
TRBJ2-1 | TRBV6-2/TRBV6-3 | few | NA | CASSWGYGQFF | TGTGCCAGCAGTTGGGGTTACGGGCAGTTCTTC
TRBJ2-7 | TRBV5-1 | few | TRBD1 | CASSSPPGTGDHEQYF | TGCGCCAGCAGCTCTCCGCCCGGGACAGGGGATCACGAGCAGTACTTC
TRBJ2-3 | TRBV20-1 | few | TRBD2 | CSATPATGTSGSTDTQYF | TGCAGTGCCACCCCTGCCACCGGGACTAGCGGGAGCACAGATACGCAGTATTTT
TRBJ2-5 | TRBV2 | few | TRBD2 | CASSDGLAGYQETQYF | TGTGCCAGCAGTGACGGGCTAGCGGGGTACCAAGAGACCCAGTACTTC
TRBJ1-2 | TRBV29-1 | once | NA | CSVEGTLLSYGYTF | TGCAGCGTTGAAGGGACATTACTCAGCTATGGCTACACCTTC
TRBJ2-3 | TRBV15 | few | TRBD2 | CATSLRKTSSRADTQYF | TGTGCCACCAGCCTTAGGAAGACTAGCTCCCGCGCAGATACGCAGTATTTT
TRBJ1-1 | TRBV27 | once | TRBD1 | CASRRTEGAGTEAFF | TGTGCCAGCAGGCGGACGGAGGGGGCGGGCACTGAAGCTTTCTTT
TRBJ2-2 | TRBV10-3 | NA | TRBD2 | CAISSGGNTGELFF | TGTGCCATCAGTTCGGGGGGGAACACCGGGGAGCTGTTTTTT
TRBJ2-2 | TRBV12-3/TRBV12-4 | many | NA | CASSPGTLNTGELFF | TGTGCCAGCAGTCCCGGGACTTTAAACACCGGGGAGCTGTTTTTT
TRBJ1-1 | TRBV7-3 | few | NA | CASSLTSGANTEAFF | TGTGCCAGCAGCTTAACGTCAGGGGCGAACACTGAAGCTTTCTTT
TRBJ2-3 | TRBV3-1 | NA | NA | CASSQDVRTPAQYF | TGTGCCAGCAGCCAAGATGTCAGGACGCCGGCGCAGTATTTT
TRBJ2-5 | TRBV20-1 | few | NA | CSATVVQETQYF | TGCAGTGCCACAGTGGTGCAAGAGACCCAGTACTTC
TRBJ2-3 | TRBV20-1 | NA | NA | CSARVPGEVMQYF | TGCAGTGCTAGAGTACCCGGCGAGGTAATGCAGTATTTT
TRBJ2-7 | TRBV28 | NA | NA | CANSFGASYEQYF | TGTGCCAACAGTTTCGGGGCCTCCTACGAGCAGTACTTC
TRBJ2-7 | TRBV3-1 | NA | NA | CASSQVRRGSYEQYF | TGTGCCAGCAGCCAAGTCCGGCGGGGCTCCTACGAGCAGTACTTC
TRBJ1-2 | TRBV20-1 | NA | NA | CCSSRGLSGYTF | TGCTGTTCCTCCCGAGGGTTGTCTGGCTACACCTTC
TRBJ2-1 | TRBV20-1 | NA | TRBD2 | CSARRLAGASYNEQFF | TGCAGTGCTAGGCGACTAGCGGGGGCTTCCTACAATGAGCAGTTCTTC
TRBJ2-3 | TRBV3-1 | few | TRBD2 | CASSPWTSGYADTQYF | TGTGCCAGCAGCCCTTGGACTAGCGGTTACGCAGATACGCAGTATTTT
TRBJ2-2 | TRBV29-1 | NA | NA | CSVAHSTGERFF | TGCAGCGTTGCCCACAGCACCGGGGAGCGGTTTTTT
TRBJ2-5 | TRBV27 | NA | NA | CASSPTLRMETQYF | TGTGCCAGCAGTCCCACCCTAAGGATGGAGACCCAGTACTTC
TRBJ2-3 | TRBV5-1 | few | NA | CASSWDGRTDTQYF | TGCGCCAGCAGCTGGGACGGGAGAACAGATACGCAGTATTTT
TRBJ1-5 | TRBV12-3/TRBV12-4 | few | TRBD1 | CASRRDRDNQPQHF | TGTGCCAGCAGACGCGACAGGGACAATCAGCCCCAGCATTTT
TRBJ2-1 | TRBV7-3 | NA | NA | CASSVGRGGSYNEQFF | TGTGCCAGCAGCGTGGGTCGTGGGGGCTCCTACAATGAGCAGTTCTTC
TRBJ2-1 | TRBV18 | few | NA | CASSQELGFSRRHEQFF | TGTGCCAGCTCACAAGAACTCGGATTTTCCCGAAGGCATGAGCAGTTCTTC